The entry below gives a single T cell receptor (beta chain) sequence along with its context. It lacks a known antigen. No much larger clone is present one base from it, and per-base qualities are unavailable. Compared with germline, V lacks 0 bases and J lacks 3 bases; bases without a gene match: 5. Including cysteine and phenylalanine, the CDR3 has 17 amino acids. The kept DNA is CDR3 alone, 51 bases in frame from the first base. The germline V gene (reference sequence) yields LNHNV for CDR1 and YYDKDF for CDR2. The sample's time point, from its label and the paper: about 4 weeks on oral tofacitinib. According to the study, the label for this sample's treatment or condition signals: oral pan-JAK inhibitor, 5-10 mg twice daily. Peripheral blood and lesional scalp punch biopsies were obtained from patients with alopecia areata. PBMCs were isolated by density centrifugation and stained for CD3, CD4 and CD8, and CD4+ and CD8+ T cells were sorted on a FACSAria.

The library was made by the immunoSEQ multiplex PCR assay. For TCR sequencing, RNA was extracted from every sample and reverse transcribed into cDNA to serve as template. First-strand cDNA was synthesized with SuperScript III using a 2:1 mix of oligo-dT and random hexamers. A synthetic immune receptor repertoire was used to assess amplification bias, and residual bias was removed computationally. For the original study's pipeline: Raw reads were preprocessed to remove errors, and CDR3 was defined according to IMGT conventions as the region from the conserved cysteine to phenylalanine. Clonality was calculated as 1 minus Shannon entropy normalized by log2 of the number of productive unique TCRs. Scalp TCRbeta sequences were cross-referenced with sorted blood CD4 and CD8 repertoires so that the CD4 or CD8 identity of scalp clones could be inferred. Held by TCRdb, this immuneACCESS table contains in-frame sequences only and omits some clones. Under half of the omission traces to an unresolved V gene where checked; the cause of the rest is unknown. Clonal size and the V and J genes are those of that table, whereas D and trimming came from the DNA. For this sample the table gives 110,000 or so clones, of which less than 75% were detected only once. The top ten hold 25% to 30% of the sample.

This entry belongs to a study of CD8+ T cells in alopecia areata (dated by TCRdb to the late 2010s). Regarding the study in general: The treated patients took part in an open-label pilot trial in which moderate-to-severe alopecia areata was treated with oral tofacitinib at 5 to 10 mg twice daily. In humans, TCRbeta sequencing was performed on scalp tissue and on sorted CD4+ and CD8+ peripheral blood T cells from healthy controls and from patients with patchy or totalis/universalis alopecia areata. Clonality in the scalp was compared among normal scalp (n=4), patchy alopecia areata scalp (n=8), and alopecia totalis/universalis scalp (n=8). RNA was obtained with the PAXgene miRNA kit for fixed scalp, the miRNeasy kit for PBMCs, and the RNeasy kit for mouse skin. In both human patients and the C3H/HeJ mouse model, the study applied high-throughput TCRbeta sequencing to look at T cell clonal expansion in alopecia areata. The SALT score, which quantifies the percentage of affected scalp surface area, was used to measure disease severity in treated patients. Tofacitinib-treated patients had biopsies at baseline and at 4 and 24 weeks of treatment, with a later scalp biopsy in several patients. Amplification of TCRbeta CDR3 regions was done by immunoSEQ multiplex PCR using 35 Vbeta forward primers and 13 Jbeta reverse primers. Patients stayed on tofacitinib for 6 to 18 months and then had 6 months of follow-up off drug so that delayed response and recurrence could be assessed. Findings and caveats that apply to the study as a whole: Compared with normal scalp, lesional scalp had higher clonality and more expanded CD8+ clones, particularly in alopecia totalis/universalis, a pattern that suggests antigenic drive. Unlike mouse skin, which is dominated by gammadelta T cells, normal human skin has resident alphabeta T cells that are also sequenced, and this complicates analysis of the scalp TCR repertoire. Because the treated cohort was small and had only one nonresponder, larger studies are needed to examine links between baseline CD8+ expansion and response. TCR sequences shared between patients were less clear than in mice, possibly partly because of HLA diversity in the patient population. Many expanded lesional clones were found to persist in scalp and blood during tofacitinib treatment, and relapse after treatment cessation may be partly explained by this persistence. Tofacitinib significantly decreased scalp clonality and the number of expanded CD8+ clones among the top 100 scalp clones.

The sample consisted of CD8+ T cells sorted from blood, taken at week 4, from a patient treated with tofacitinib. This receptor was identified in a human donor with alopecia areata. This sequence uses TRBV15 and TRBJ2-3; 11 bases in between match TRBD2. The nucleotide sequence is TGTGCCACCAGCAGAGATACGACTAGCGGGGTAACAGATACGCAGTATTTT. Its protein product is CATSRDTTSGVTDTQYF.